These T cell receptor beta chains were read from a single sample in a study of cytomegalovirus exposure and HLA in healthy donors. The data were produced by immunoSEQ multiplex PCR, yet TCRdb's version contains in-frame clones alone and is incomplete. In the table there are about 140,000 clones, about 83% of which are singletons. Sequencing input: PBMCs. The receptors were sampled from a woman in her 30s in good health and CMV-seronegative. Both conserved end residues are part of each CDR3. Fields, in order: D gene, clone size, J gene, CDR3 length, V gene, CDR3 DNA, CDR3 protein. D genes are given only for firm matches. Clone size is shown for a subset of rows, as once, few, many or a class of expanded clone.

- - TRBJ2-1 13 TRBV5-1 TGCGCCAGCAGCTTGTTCGTAACTCATGAGCAGTTCTTC CASSLFVTHEQFF
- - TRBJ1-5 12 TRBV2 TGTGCCAGCAGTGTTCAGAATCAGCCCCAGCATTTT CASSVQNQPQHF
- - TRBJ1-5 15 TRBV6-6 TGTGCCAGCAGGACTCCGGCCTGGGGCAATCAGCCCCAGCATTTT CASRTPAWGNQPQHF
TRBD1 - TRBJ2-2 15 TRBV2 TGTGCCAGCAGTGGACAGGGGGCTACCGCCGGGGAGCTGTTTTTT CASSGQGATAGELFF
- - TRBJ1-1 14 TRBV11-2 TGTGCCAGCAGCTTTGGTAGTTTCTACACTGAAGCTTTCTTT CASSFGSFYTEAFF
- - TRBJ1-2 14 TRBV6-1 TGTGCCAGCAGTGTTGAGTGGAGGGACTATGGCTACACCTTC CASSVEWRDYGYTF
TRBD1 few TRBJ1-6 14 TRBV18 TGTGCCAGCTCGGGCAAGGACAGGGGTACACCCCTCCACTTT CASSGKDRGTPLHF
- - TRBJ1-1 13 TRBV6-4 TGTGCCAGCAGTGTCCGTATGAACACTGAAGCTTTCTTT CASSVRMNTEAFF
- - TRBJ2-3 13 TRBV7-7 TGTGCCAGCAGCGCGTACGCCACAGATACGCAGTATTTT CASSAYATDTQYF
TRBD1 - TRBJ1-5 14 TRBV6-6 TGTGCCAGCAGACTTACAGGGGACAATCAGCCCCAGCATTTT CASRLTGDNQPQHF
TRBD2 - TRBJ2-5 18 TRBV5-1 TGCGCCAGCAGCTCTGGACTAGTCATAGCCAAACAACGAGAGACCCAGTACTTC CASSSGLVIAKQRETQYF
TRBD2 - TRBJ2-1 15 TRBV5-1 TGCGCCAGCAGCTTGACAGCGGGACCCTACAATGAGCAGTTCTTC CASSLTAGPYNEQFF
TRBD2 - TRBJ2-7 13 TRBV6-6 TGTGCCAGCAGTTGGACTAGCTCCTACGAGCAGTACTTC CASSWTSSYEQYF
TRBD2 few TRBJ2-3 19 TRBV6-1 TGTGCCAGCAGTGAATGGGTGGGACTAGCGGGGGGGAGAGCAGATACGCAGTATTTT CASSEWVGLAGGRADTQYF
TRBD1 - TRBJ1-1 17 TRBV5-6 TGTGCCAGCAGCACCTTAACCGGGACAGGGGTTGTCACTGAAGCTTTCTTT CASSTLTGTGVVTEAFF